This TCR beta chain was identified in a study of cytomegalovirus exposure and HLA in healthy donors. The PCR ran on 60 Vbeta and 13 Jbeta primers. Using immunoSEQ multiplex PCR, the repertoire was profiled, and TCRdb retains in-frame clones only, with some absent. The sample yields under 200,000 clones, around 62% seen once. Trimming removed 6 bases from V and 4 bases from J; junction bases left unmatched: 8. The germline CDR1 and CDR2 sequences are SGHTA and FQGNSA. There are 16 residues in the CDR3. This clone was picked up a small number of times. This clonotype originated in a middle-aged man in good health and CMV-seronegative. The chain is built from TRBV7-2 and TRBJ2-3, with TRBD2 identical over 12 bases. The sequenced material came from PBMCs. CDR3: CASRPTSGGLADTQYF. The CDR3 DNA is TGTGCCAGCAGGCCAACTAGCGGGGGGCTCGCAGATACGCAGTATTTT.